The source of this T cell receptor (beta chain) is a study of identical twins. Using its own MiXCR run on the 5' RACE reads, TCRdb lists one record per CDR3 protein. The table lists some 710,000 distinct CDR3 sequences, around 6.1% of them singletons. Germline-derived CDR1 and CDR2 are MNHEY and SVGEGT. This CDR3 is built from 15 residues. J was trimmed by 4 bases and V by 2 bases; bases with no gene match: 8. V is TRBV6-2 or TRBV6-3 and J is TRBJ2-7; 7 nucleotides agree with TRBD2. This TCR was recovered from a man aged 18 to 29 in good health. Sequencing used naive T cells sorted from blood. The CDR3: CASSYEVAGLYEQYV. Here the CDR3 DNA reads TGTGCCAGCAGTTACGAGGTAGCGGGTCTATACGAGCAGTACGTC.